These 9 T cell receptor gamma chains were sequenced from one sample in a study of Vδ1+ human thymocytes (dated by TCRdb to 2017 to 2018). The research as a whole found: In contrast to oligoclonal peripheral blood repertoires, thymic TRG and TRD repertoires appeared to be highly polyclonal with Gaussian CDR3 length distributions.

Their antigen targets remain unknown. The sequencer listed for this sample is Illumina MiSeq. RNA was extracted with the RNeasy mini kit and reverse transcribed using Superscript III. To generate the CDR3 amplicons, a multiplex PCR was run using pooled V-gene forward primers together with a constant-region reverse primer that carried Illumina adaptor overhangs. TCRdb reran clone calling on the public reads with CATT; rows sharing one DNA sequence were then combined. The sample table shows about 22,000 gamma-chain clones, and approximately 14% are seen once. Under 2.5% of the sample rests with the top ten. Sequenced material: Vdelta1+ gamma-delta thymocytes from the thymus. Read against the paper, the sample's cell subset or site label means: FACS-sorted CD3+ TCRalphabeta- TCRVdelta1+ TCRVdelta2- thymocytes. The receptor set was obtained from a child younger than two who had congenital heart surgery.

This clone was observed a handful of times. The chain employs TRGV2 and TRGJ1 or TRGJ2. CDR1 and CDR2 from the germline V gene are EGSNGY and YDSYNSKV. This CDR3 comprises 13 residues. Trimming took 0 bases from V and 13 from J; bases not matched to a gene: 12. The CDR3 DNA reads as TGTGCCACCTGGGACGGGCGACGGTCTGGAAAACTCTTT. Translating gives CATWDGRRSGKLF.

This clone has just a few counts. The rearrangement uses TRGV4 and TRGJP1. V lost 5 bases, J lost 3 bases, and 6 bases stayed unmatched. The CDR3 sequence is 14 residues long. The germline V gene encodes CDR1 EGSTGY and CDR2 YDSYTSSV. The CDR3 protein is CATWVHSTGWFKIF. DNA of the CDR3: TGTGCCACCTGGGTTCATTCCACTGGTTGGTTCAAGATATTT.

In its sample, this clone was seen a few times. V usage is TRGV8 and J usage is TRGJ1 or TRGJ2. Germline CDR1 is VENAVY and CDR2 is YDSYNSRV. Germline trimming cut 3 bases from V and 2 bases from J; bases unmatched to any gene: 7. This CDR3 has 14 residues. The CDR3 region is CATWDSSDYYKKLF. CDR3 nucleotides: TGTGCCACCTGGGATTCTTCGGATTATTATAAGAAACTCTTT.

This clone was recorded a few times. This chain connects TRGV9 to TRGJ1 or TRGJ2. CDR1 is GITISATS, CDR2 ISYDGTV, per germline (reference sequence). CDR3 size: 13 residues. V was pared by 3 bases and J by 5 bases, with 7 bases of the junction left unmatched. For the CDR3, the DNA is TGTGCCTTGTGGGAGCCCCTGGATTATAAGAAACTCTTT. This translates into CALWEPLDYKKLF.

This clone occurred a few times. This chain joins TRGV4 and TRGJ1 or TRGJ2. Unmatched junction bases numbered 8, after V lost 1 base and J lost 8 bases. CDR3 length: 13 amino acids. The V gene's germline CDR1 is EGSTGY and CDR2 YDSYTSSV. The CDR3 region has the DNA TGTGCCACCTGGGATGGCCGAGATCATAAGAAACTCTTT. It codes for CATWDGRDHKKLF.

This clone was observed a handful of times. J is TRGJP1 and V is TRGV2. CDR1 EGSNGY and CDR2 YDSYNSKV come from the germline V gene. The CDR3 extends over 18 amino acids. Trimming removed 0 bases from V and 0 bases from J; junction bases left unmatched: 10. The DNA for the CDR3 is TGTGCCACCTGGGACGGGCCCCTTGGGAATACCACTGGTTGGTTCAAGATATTT. Translated, it gives CATWDGPLGNTTGWFKIF.

This clone has just a few counts. In the same sample, other DNA sequences code for this CDR3. The chain combines TRGV5 with TRGJP2. This CDR3 has 14 amino acids. Per germline, CDR1 VINAFY and CDR2 YDVSNSKD. V trimming: 0 bases; J trimming: 8 bases; junction bases outside the gene matches: 6. CDR3 amino acids: CATWDRPGDWIKTF. In DNA, the CDR3 is TGTGCCACCTGGGACAGGCCGGGGGATTGGATCAAGACGTTT.

The chain couples TRGV4 to TRGJ1 or TRGJ2. The CDR3 contains 11 residues. The ends lost 3 bases at V and 6 bases at J; junction bases unmatched: 2. Germline-derived CDR1 and CDR2 are EGSTGY and YDSYTSSV. The CDR3 DNA is TGTGCCACCTGGGATCTTTATAAGAAACTCTTT. As protein: CATWDLYKKLF.

This clone was seen more than once but under ten times. The chain carries TRGV5 and TRGJ1 or TRGJ2. Per the germline V gene, CDR1 is VINAFY and CDR2 is YDVSNSKD. The CDR3 extends over 12 amino acids. V shed 3 bases, J shed 4 bases, and the junction held 3 bases outside the gene matches. The CDR3 sequence: CATWDWYYKKLF. CDR3 DNA sequence: TGTGCCACCTGGGACTGGTATTATAAGAAACTCTTT.